This TCR beta chain stems from a study of siplizumab effects on memory and regulatory T cells (dated by TCRdb to between 2018 and 2021). In the study overall: The effect of the anti-CD2 antibody siplizumab on alloreactive T-cell subsets was examined in allogeneic mixed lymphocyte reactions constructed from human PBMCs. What the work shows at the level of the full study, not this receptor alone: The suppressive function of proliferating Tregs from siplizumab cultures was not functionally confirmed. Of the alloreactive CD4+ clones that could be mapped, the Treg-derived share averaged almost 70% with siplizumab compared with around 27% in control reactions. A naive or memory phenotype could not be assigned to roughly 75-95% of proliferating CD4+ or CD8+ clones. Because sequences at frequencies below about 10^-5 were poorly captured, only a minor fraction of alloreactive clones could be mapped back to unstimulated subsets. Greater diversity appeared to be present in unstimulated naive T cells than in memory T cells, and a substantial contribution to the alloresponse seemed to be made by naive cells. Siplizumab significantly reduced the cumulative frequency of alloreactive sequences traceable to unstimulated CD4+ memory T cells.

At the junction V is shortened by 6 bases and J by 4 bases; bases outside the gene matches: 9. The germline V gene (reference sequence) gives CDR1 as PRHDT and CDR2 as FYEKMQ. Inclusive of the bounding cysteine and phenylalanine, the CDR3 is 15 residues long. The kept DNA is CDR3 alone, 45 bases in frame from the first base. Sorted unstimulated T cells and proliferating T cells recovered from mixed lymphocyte reactions underwent TCRbeta CDR3 sequencing. Fresh whole blood from roughly ten HLA-typed healthy donors served as the source for isolating PBMCs. With respect to this clone: Its antigen remains undetermined. Qualities for individual bases were not recorded, and no much larger clone is one base off.

The library relied on the immunoSEQ multiplex PCR assay. The deep sequencing platform assayed roughly 10^5 TCR templates per sample. Genomic DNA extracted from sorted T cells was used for TCRbeta CDR3 sequencing. Turning to the authors' computational methods: The R programming language was used for clonal analysis of TCRbeta CDR3 data. Comparing unstimulated samples against CFSE-low samples taken after the reaction was how alloreactive CD4+ and CD8+ clones were defined. By matching sequences to the repertoires of sorted unstimulated Treg and non-Treg cells, each alloreactive CD4+ clone was assigned a regulatory or non-regulatory origin. TCRdb holds this immuneACCESS table with in-frame rearrangements only. Some clones are missing; in checked studies, unresolved V genes explain under half, and the rest has no known cause. Clonal size and the V and J genes are those of that table, whereas D and trimming came from the DNA. The sample has about 91,000 clones on record, roughly 93% of them singletons. The ten largest clones add up to 6.5% of the sample.

This sequence uses TRBV13 and TRBJ2-7; 10 bases in between match TRBD2. The sample consisted of CD8+ T cells sorted from blood. The sequence came from a human donor in good health. Here the CDR3 is given as CASSVASGGRYEQYF. The nucleotides are TGTGCCAGCAGTGTGGCTAGCGGGGGAAGGTACGAGCAGTACTTC.